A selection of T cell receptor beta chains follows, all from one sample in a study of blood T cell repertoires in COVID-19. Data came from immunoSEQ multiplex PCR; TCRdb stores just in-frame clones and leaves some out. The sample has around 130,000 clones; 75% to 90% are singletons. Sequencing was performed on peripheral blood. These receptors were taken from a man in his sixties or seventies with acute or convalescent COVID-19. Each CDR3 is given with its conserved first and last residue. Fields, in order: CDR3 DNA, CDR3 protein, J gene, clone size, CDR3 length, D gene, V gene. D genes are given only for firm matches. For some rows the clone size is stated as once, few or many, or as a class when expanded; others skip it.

TGTGCCAGTAGCGAGCAGGGGGGAGATACGCAGTATTTT CASSEQGGDTQYF TRBJ2-3 NA 13 NA TRBV19
TGTGCCAGTAGTACCGATGACAGGGCCTCTTTCGCAGATACGCAGTATTTT CASSTDDRASFADTQYF TRBJ2-3 NA 17 TRBD1 TRBV19
TGTGCCAGCAGTTTACGGGACAGGTCGTCTGGGGCCAACGTCCTGACTTTC CASSLRDRSSGANVLTF TRBJ2-6 NA 17 TRBD1 TRBV27
TGTGCCACCAGTCTTGCGGTGTACCAAGAGACCCAGTACTTC CATSLAVYQETQYF TRBJ2-5 few 14 NA TRBV24-1
TGTGCCAGCAGCTTATACGGGAACATTCAGTACTTC CASSLYGNIQYF TRBJ2-4 NA 12 NA TRBV7-2
TGCAGCGTCAAGGCCAGCGCAAACACAGATACGCAGTATTTT CSVKASANTDTQYF TRBJ2-3 NA 14 NA TRBV29-1
TGTGCCAGCAGCTTAGCGGGACAGGGAAAAGAGACCCAGTACTTC CASSLAGQGKETQYF TRBJ2-5 few 15 TRBD1 TRBV7-8
TGTGCCAGCAGAGCGGGCGGAACGAACACCGGGGAGCTGTTTTTT CASRAGGTNTGELFF TRBJ2-2 NA 15 NA TRBV6-6
TGTGCCAGCAGTTTTTATGGCAGGGGGACCAATCAGCCCCAGCATTTT CASSFYGRGTNQPQHF TRBJ1-5 few 16 TRBD1 TRBV28
TGTGCCATCAGTGAGTCCTGGACAGGGCCCTATGGCTACACCTTC CAISESWTGPYGYTF TRBJ1-2 NA 15 TRBD1 TRBV10-3
TGTGCCAGCAGCCCCCGAGGACTGGTCACAGATACGCAGTATTTT CASSPRGLVTDTQYF TRBJ2-3 NA 15 NA TRBV7-3
TGTGCCAGCAGCCATATGGGACAGAGCTACGAGCAGTACTTC CASSHMGQSYEQYF TRBJ2-7 few 14 TRBD1 TRBV27
TGTGCCAGCAGCCACAGGGCAGGACAGGCTAACTATGGCTACACCTTC CASSHRAGQANYGYTF TRBJ1-2 NA 16 TRBD1 TRBV7-9
TGTGCCAGCTCACCCCGGGCTGGACTCCTCTACGAGCAGTACTTC CASSPRAGLLYEQYF TRBJ2-7 NA 15 NA TRBV18
TGTGCCAGCAGAGCCCGAAAGACAGGGCGAGAGACCCAGTACTTC CASRARKTGRETQYF TRBJ2-5 NA 15 TRBD1 TRBV6-5
TGTGCCAGCAGCCGGGACAGGAACTATGGCTACACCTTC CASSRDRNYGYTF TRBJ1-2 NA 13 TRBD1 TRBV7-9
TGTGCCAGCAGGACCTTGGAGGGGAAAAATTCACCCCTCCACTTT CASRTLEGKNSPLHF TRBJ1-6 NA 15 NA TRBV2
TGTGCCAGCAGCTTTTCCGGCAGGGATGCAGATACGCAGTATTTT CASSFSGRDADTQYF TRBJ2-3 NA 15 NA TRBV7-8
TGTGCCAGCAGCCCCGTGGGGGGGCGAGATACGCAGTATTTT CASSPVGGRDTQYF TRBJ2-3 NA 14 NA TRBV6-6
TGTGCCAGTAGCGTCGGGACTAACAATCAGCCCCAGCATTTT CASSVGTNNQPQHF TRBJ1-5 once 14 NA TRBV19
TGCGCCAGCAGCCAAGATTACGCGGCTGAGAGGAGAAACACCATATATTTT CASSQDYAAERRNTIYF TRBJ1-3 NA 17 NA TRBV4-1
TGTGCCAGCTCACCCGGGACAGGGAGGTATGGGCCCCAGCATTTT CASSPGTGRYGPQHF TRBJ1-5 NA 15 TRBD1 TRBV18
TGTGCCAGCAGCTTGGGGACTAGGAAGCAGTACTTC CASSLGTRKQYF TRBJ2-7 NA 12 TRBD2 TRBV5-6
TGTGCCATCAGTGAGTCGAAGGGGTGGCCTCGGGCTAATGAAAAACTGTTTTTT CAISESKGWPRANEKLFF TRBJ1-4 few 18 NA TRBV10-3
TGTGCCAGCAGCCAAGAGCCTTTGATTAGCTCCTACGAGCAGTACTTC CASSQEPLISSYEQYF TRBJ2-7 NA 16 NA TRBV4-2
TGTGCCAGCAGCCAAACAGGGGGTACTAACTATGGCTACACCTTC CASSQTGGTNYGYTF TRBJ1-2 few 15 TRBD1 TRBV7-2
TGTGCCATCAGTGATCCCGGGACAGTCTACAATGAGCAGTTCTTC CAISDPGTVYNEQFF TRBJ2-1 NA 15 TRBD1 TRBV10-3
TGTGCCAGCAGCCGGGGACAGACATATAGCAATCAGCCCCAGCATTTT CASSRGQTYSNQPQHF TRBJ1-5 once 16 TRBD1 TRBV5-6
TGCAGCGTGGGGACAGGGGGGTCCAATGGCTACACCTTC CSVGTGGSNGYTF TRBJ1-2 NA 13 TRBD1 TRBV29-1
TGTGCCACCAGCAGAGGAAGGGGCCACGGGAACACTGAAGCTTTCTTT CATSRGRGHGNTEAFF TRBJ1-1 NA 16 NA TRBV15
TGCGCCAGCAGTCAATCGACGGAGGGAGGGAGAGGGGACACCGGGGAGCTGTTTTTT CASSQSTEGGRGDTGELFF TRBJ2-2 NA 19 TRBD2 TRBV23-1
TGTGCCAGCAGTGTTCAGGTTACCGGGGAGCTGTTTTTT CASSVQVTGELFF TRBJ2-2 NA 13 NA TRBV2
TGTGCCAGCGGAGACCCCGGGTTCACAGATACGCAGTATTTT CASGDPGFTDTQYF TRBJ2-3 few 14 NA TRBV6-5
TGTGCCAGCAGCCAGGGGGGGTATGGAAACACCATATATTTT CASSQGGYGNTIYF TRBJ1-3 NA 14 NA TRBV3-1/TRBV3-2
TGTGCCAGCAGTGAGCAGGTGGGTACTGAAGCTTTCTTT CASSEQVGTEAFF TRBJ1-1 NA 13 NA TRBV6-4
TGTGCCAGCAGCCAGTTCTGGGGGGGCCGTTTCTACGAGCAGTACTTC CASSQFWGGRFYEQYF TRBJ2-7 NA 16 NA TRBV3-1/TRBV3-2
TGTGCCAGCAGCTTGGCCAATTCCGGCGGGTTCACAGATACGCAGTATTTT CASSLANSGGFTDTQYF TRBJ2-3 NA 17 NA TRBV5-6
TGTGCCAGCAGTGGACTCGGCATCAATCAGCCCCAGCATTTT CASSGLGINQPQHF TRBJ1-5 NA 14 NA TRBV2
TGCGCCAGCAGCCAAACTAGCGGGGGGGCGTATGAGCAGTTCTTC CASSQTSGGAYEQFF TRBJ2-1 NA 15 TRBD2 TRBV4-1
TGTGCCAGCAGCTTGACTAGCGGACTCACAGATACGCAGTATTTT CASSLTSGLTDTQYF TRBJ2-3 NA 15 TRBD2 TRBV7-2
TGCGCCAGCAGGGGGTTGGGACAGGACCCTCAGGATGGCTACACCTTC CASRGLGQDPQDGYTF TRBJ1-2 NA 16 TRBD1 TRBV5-1
TGTGCCAGCTTCCTCCCTGGCCCTAGCTCTGGAAACACCATATATTTT CASFLPGPSSGNTIYF TRBJ1-3 few 16 NA TRBV18
TGTGCCAGCAGTGAAGGGGGGGGGAGTTTT CASSEGGGSF TRBJ2-3 NA 10 TRBD2 TRBV6-1
TGCGCCAGCAGCTTCCTAGCGGGCACCGGGGAGCTGTTTTTT CASSFLAGTGELFF TRBJ2-2 few 14 TRBD2 TRBV5-1
TGTGCCAGCAGTGAAGTACGACTGACCAATCAGCCCCAGCATTTT CASSEVRLTNQPQHF TRBJ1-5 NA 15 NA TRBV6-1
TGTGCCAGCAGCGCAGAGAACAGCTATGGCTACACCTTC CASSAENSYGYTF TRBJ1-2 many 13 NA TRBV9
TGCGCCAGCAGCCCCGAGCCTAGCGGGGGGTACCAAGAGACCCAGTACTTC CASSPEPSGGYQETQYF TRBJ2-5 NA 17 TRBD2 TRBV5-1
TGTGCCAGTACCAATCAAGCGGGGTCCCACGGGGAGCTGTTTTTT CASTNQAGSHGELFF TRBJ2-2 NA 15 TRBD2 TRBV19
TGTGCCAGCAGATTAAGAGGAGGGTCTGTGGGGAATGAAAAACTGTTTTTT CASRLRGGSVGNEKLFF TRBJ1-4 NA 17 NA TRBV2
TGTGCCAGCAGCCCAGGACAGGGTAATGGCTACACCTTC CASSPGQGNGYTF TRBJ1-2 few 13 TRBD1 TRBV7-2
TGCGCCAGCAGCTTGGGCACAGGGGGGATGGCCTACGAGCAGTACTTC CASSLGTGGMAYEQYF TRBJ2-7 NA 16 TRBD1 TRBV5-1
TGTGCCAGCAGCCGGAGCGGGGGGGCCGAAGAGACCCAGTACTTC CASSRSGGAEETQYF TRBJ2-5 many 15 TRBD2 TRBV4-2
TGTGCCAGCAGCGCGACTAGCGGGCCTTCCTACAATGAGCAGTTCTTC CASSATSGPSYNEQFF TRBJ2-1 NA 16 TRBD2 TRBV7-8
TGTGCCAGCAGCTTGGACAGACAGAACACTGAAGCTTTCTTT CASSLDRQNTEAFF TRBJ1-1 NA 14 NA TRBV5-5
TGTGCCAGCAGGGGGGCGGCGGGGGCCGGTCAGCCCCAGCATTTT CASRGAAGAGQPQHF TRBJ1-5 NA 15 NA TRBV2
TGTGCCAGTAGCCTCTCCCGCGGCGGCTACGAGCAGTACTTC CASSLSRGGYEQYF TRBJ2-7 NA 14 NA TRBV19
TGTGCCAGCAGTCAAGACACCTTGACTGAAGCTTTCTTT CASSQDTLTEAFF TRBJ1-1 few 13 NA TRBV25-1